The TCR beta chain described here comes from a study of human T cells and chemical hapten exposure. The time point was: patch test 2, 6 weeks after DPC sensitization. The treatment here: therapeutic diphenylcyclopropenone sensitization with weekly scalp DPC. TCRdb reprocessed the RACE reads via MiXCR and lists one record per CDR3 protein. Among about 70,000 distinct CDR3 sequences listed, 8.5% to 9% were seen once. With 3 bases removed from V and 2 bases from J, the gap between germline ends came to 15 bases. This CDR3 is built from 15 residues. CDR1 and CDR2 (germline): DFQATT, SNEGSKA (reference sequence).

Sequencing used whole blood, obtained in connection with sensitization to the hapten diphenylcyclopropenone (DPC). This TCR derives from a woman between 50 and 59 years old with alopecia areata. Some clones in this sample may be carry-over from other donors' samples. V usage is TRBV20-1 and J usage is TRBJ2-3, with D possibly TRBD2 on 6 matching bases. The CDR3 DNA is TGCAGTGCTAGTAGTAGCGGAGCAGTCACAGATACGCAGTATTTT. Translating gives CSASSSGAVTDTQYF.